The present T cell receptor (beta chain) was sequenced within a study of blood T cell repertoires in COVID-19. Turning to the study itself: Material from acute and convalescent COVID-19 was sourced from the United States, Italy and Spain.

Clones were read by immunoSEQ multiplex PCR, and TCRdb kept only the in-frame ones, dropping some. The table lists under 200,000 clones, almost 85% of them singletons. The age range of participants was about 18 to 100 years, with residence in some 25 US areas. Looked up from germline, CDR1 is SGHRS and CDR2 is YFSETQ. The CDR3 has 18 amino acids. Trimming removed 4 bases from V and 1 base from J; junction bases left unmatched: 9. Sequenced input: PBMCs or T cells enriched from blood (not recorded which). This sequence joins TRBV5-1 and TRBJ2-1; TRBD2 matches 12 bases. The receptor was isolated from a man between 50 and 59 years old who had recovered from COVID-19. The DNA of the CDR3 is TGCGCCAGCAGCGTGCTAGCGGGGGGGCCAGCGTCCTACAATGAGCAGTTCTTC. This codes for CASSVLAGGPASYNEQFF.